This TCR beta chain was captured in a study of T cell changes during pregnancy in multiple sclerosis. Profiled with immunoSEQ multiplex PCR; TCRdb holds only in-frame clones, not every one. The table records fewer than 90,000 clones, over 80% of them present only once. Between the trimmed V and J ends, which lost 0 bases and 0 bases, there was a span of 12 bases. CDR1 LGHNA and CDR2 YNFKEQ come from the germline V gene. The length of the CDR3 is 16 residues. The starting material was peripheral blood, obtained in the first trimester of pregnancy. V is TRBV4-2 and J is TRBJ2-7; D gene unclear. This sequence was found in a female donor with multiple sclerosis, enrolled in a pregnancy study. CDR3 protein: CASSQDFQVGSYEQYF. CDR3 DNA sequence: TGTGCCAGCAGCCAAGATTTCCAGGTGGGCTCCTACGAGCAGTACTTC.